Below are 22 T cell receptor beta chains sequenced from a single sample in a study of blood T cell repertoires in COVID-19. Only in-frame clones appear in the TCRdb table, and some are missing; sequencing was by immunoSEQ multiplex PCR. The sample holds about 220,000 clones; approximately 86% are singletons and the top ten take about 3.8%. The source material was peripheral blood. The receptor set was obtained from a woman older than 75 with acute or convalescent COVID-19.

The gene calls are TRBV11-3 and TRBJ2-7; 7 bases fit TRBD1. Per germline, CDR1 SGHNT and CDR2 YENEEA. CDR3 length: 12 amino acids. The V and J ends lost 10 bases and 2 bases, in that order; junction bases with no gene match: 5. Written as DNA, the CDR3 is TGTGCCACTGGGACAGCGGCCTACGAGCAGTACTTC. Translated, it gives CATGTAAYEQYF.

This clone appeared a single time. The genes are TRBV6-5 and TRBJ1-2, with a possible D match to TRBD1 (5 bases). V was pared by 5 bases and J by 4 bases, with 11 bases between. This CDR3 spans 13 amino acids. Germline V gene data show CDR1 as MNHEY and CDR2 as SVGAGI. The CDR3 DNA reads as TGTGCCAGCAGTAAGACAGCAGTCTATGGCTACACCTTC. It yields the protein CASSKTAVYGYTF.

The chain employs TRBV3-1 (or the pseudogene TRBV3-2) and TRBJ1-2; a weak D match, TRBD1 (5 bases). With 1 base removed from V and 3 bases from J, the gap between germline ends came to 9 bases. CDR1 and CDR2 from the germline V gene are LGHDT and YNNKEL (reference sequence). This CDR3 contains 14 residues. The CDR3, as DNA: TGTGCCAGCAGCCAAGTCCGGGGGGACTATGGCTACACCTTC. Its protein is CASSQVRGDYGYTF.

The CDR3 sequence: CASSDEGRNEQFF. In nucleotides, the CDR3 is TGTGCCAGCAGTGACGAGGGGAGGAATGAGCAGTTCTTC. This chain joins TRBV6-4 and TRBJ2-1, with D tentatively TRBD2 (6 bases). This CDR3 region has 13 residues. Trimming stripped 2 bases from V and 7 bases from J, with 9 bases between. Looked up from germline, CDR1 is MRHNA and CDR2 is SNTAGT.

The J gene is TRBJ2-7, the V gene TRBV29-1, with a tentative D call TRBD2 (6 bases). The germline V gene encodes CDR1 SQVTM and CDR2 ANQGSEA. V dropped 4 bases and J dropped 7 bases, with 14 bases sitting between them. CDR3 length: 12 amino acids. The CDR3 DNA is TGCAGCGTTGGCGGAGGGCCGAGAGAGCAGTACTTC. Translating it yields CSVGGGPREQYF.

The rearrangement joins TRBV7-9 to TRBJ2-5; D call uncertain. Germline CDR1 is SEHNR and CDR2 is FQNEAQ (reference sequence). The CDR3 contains 11 residues. V lost 5 bases and J lost 5, with 6 bases in between. The CDR3 loop reads CASSPRETQYF. The CDR3 DNA reads as TGTGCCAGCAGCCCCCGGGAGACCCAGTACTTC.

This chain links TRBV10-3 with TRBJ2-2; the match to TRBD1 covers 8 bases. The J segment lost 4 bases and the V segment lost 7 bases, leaving 5 bases of the junction unmatched. The CDR3 sequence is 14 residues long. Germline-derived CDR1 and CDR2 are ENHRY and SYGVKD. CDR3 protein: CAITPDRATGELFF. The CDR3 nucleotides are TGTGCCATCACCCCGGACAGGGCCACCGGGGAGCTGTTTTTT.

This sequence joins TRBV3-1 (or the pseudogene TRBV3-2) and TRBJ2-7; 10 bases line up with TRBD1. The junction had 5 bases not matched to a gene; V was cut back by 4 bases and J by 2 bases. This CDR3 spans 15 amino acids. In germline, CDR1 is LGHDT, CDR2 YNNKEL (reference sequence). This CDR3 reads CASSPRDRGTYEQYF. The CDR3, as DNA: TGTGCCAGCAGCCCCCGGGACAGGGGAACCTACGAGCAGTACTTC.

The CDR3 spells CASSLATGNEQYF. The CDR3, as DNA: TGCGCCAGCAGCTTGGCCACAGGAAACGAGCAGTACTTC. J is TRBJ2-7 and V is TRBV5-1, with D possibly TRBD1 on 5 matching bases. Trimming removed 0 bases at V and 5 bases at J, with 9 bases between. The V gene's germline CDR1 is SGHRS and CDR2 YFSETQ. This CDR3 is built from 13 residues.

This clone was recorded once. This chain joins TRBV7-2 and TRBJ2-7; 9 bases agree with TRBD2. Germline assignment: CDR1 SGHTA and CDR2 FQGNSA. V lost 3 bases, J lost 2 bases, and 2 bases stayed unmatched. The CDR3 is 14 residues long. This CDR3 is CASSFSSGAYEQYF. The CDR3, as DNA: TGTGCCAGCAGCTTCTCTAGCGGGGCCTACGAGCAGTACTTC.

This clone was seen more than once but under ten times. The chain employs TRBV4-2 and TRBJ1-2; D gene uncertain. Germline V CDR1 and CDR2: LGHNA, YNFKEQ. V lost 0 bases and J 1 base, leaving 9 bases between the germline ends. This CDR3 has 15 amino acids. This chain's CDR3 is CASSQEATDNYGYTF. The CDR3 DNA follows: TGTGCCAGCAGCCAAGAGGCAACAGATAACTATGGCTACACCTTC.

The rearrangement uses TRBV5-1 and TRBJ1-2; TRBD1 is a possible D gene (5 bases). The CDR3 runs to 13 residues. The germline V gene encodes CDR1 SGHRS and CDR2 YFSETQ. V gave up 0 bases and J gave up 6 bases, with 9 bases separating them. CDR3 bases: TGCGCCAGCAGCTTGGCCAGGGAACATGGCTACACCTTC. As protein: CASSLAREHGYTF.

CDR3 in DNA: TGCGCCAGCAGCTTGGGGGGACAGGGATTGAGGAATTCACCCCTCCACTTT. The encoded protein is CASSLGGQGLRNSPLHF. V usage is TRBV5-1 and J usage is TRBJ1-6, with 9 positions matching TRBD1. V was pared by 0 bases and J by 7 bases, with 8 bases of the junction left unmatched. From germline, CDR1 is SGHRS and CDR2 YFSETQ. The CDR3 totals 17 residues.

This clone was recorded only once. The CDR3 coding sequence is TGTGCCAGCAGCCAGTCGACAGGGAGCGGGTACGAGCAGTACTTC. Its translation is CASSQSTGSGYEQYF. This chain connects TRBV7-9 to TRBJ2-7; TRBD1 is a possible D gene (7 bases). This CDR3 is built from 15 residues. The V and J ends lost 5 bases and 4 bases respectively, with 18 bases between them. Germline V CDR1 and CDR2: SEHNR, FQNEAQ (reference sequence).

This clone appeared a single time. The chain couples TRBV5-4 to TRBJ1-2; 10 positions agree with TRBD1. V gave up 2 bases and J gave up 4 bases; unmatched junction bases: 5. Germline values: CDR1 SGHNT, CDR2 YYREEE (reference sequence). The CDR3 totals 15 residues. This CDR3 is CASSLDRGPSYGYTF. DNA for the CDR3: TGTGCCAGCAGCTTAGACAGGGGGCCTAGCTATGGCTACACCTTC.

At least ten counts were recorded for this clone. V and J are TRBV5-1 and TRBJ2-7, with 7 nucleotides matching TRBD1. Trimming removed 3 bases from V and 2 bases from J; junction bases left unmatched: 5. The CDR3 is made up of 14 amino acids. The germline V gene encodes CDR1 SGHRS and CDR2 YFSETQ. This CDR3 reads CASSYRQGPYEQYF. Here the CDR3 DNA reads TGCGCCAGCAGCTACCGACAGGGTCCCTACGAGCAGTACTTC.

The rearrangement uses TRBV5-1 and TRBJ1-2, with D perhaps matching TRBD1 (6 bases). Germline V gene lookup returns CDR1 SGHRS and CDR2 YFSETQ. V was cut by 5 bases and J by 2 bases, with 16 bases left in between. This CDR3 spans 15 amino acids. This CDR3 is CASRLTGQPNYGYTF. In nucleotides, the CDR3 is TGCGCCAGCAGATTAACCGGACAGCCCAACTATGGCTACACCTTC.

The chain joins TRBV9 to TRBJ2-1, with 8 positions matching TRBD2. The CDR3 runs to 14 residues. Germline values: CDR1 SGDLS, CDR2 YYNGEE. V lost 1 base and J lost 5; bases outside the gene matches: 2. CDR3 region: CASSVSGGNNEQFF. DNA of the CDR3: TGTGCCAGCAGCGTAAGCGGGGGTAACAATGAGCAGTTCTTC.

The chain joins TRBV29-1 to TRBJ2-2, with 7 nucleotides matching TRBD2. The CDR3 sequence is 19 residues long. J gave up 0 bases and V 3 bases, and 16 bases lay outside the gene matches. Germline V lookup: CDR1 SQVTM, CDR2 ANQGSEA. CDR3 nucleotides: TGCAGCGTTGATGCCCCCCCTACGCGGGGGAAGGCGAACACCGGGGAGCTGTTTTTT. Translation gives CSVDAPPTRGKANTGELFF.

V and J are TRBV5-3 and TRBJ1-2; 10 bases align to TRBD1. TRBV5-3 is marked as an open reading frame, function uncertain. The CDR3 totals 13 residues. The junction had 5 bases not matched to a gene; V was cut back by 4 bases and J by 8 bases. This chain's CDR3 is CARSVTGGGGYTF. For the CDR3, the DNA is TGTGCCAGAAGCGTGACAGGGGGCGGGGGCTACACCTTC.

V and J are TRBV11-2 and TRBJ1-4; D is ambiguous. Germline assignment: CDR1 SGHAT and CDR2 FQNNGV. The CDR3 consists of 16 residues. The V gene lost 1 base and the J gene lost 7 bases, with 16 bases spanning the gap. The CDR3, as DNA: TGTGCCAGCAGCTTAGTTCAACCCGGAGGCGGTGAAAAACTGTTTTTT. Encoded protein: CASSLVQPGGGEKLFF.

The V gene is TRBV6-5, the J gene TRBJ1-5, with D possibly being TRBD1 (5 bases). The CDR3 runs 14 residues. Germline lookup yields CDR1 MNHEY and CDR2 SVGAGI. V shed 9 bases and J shed 3 bases, with 15 bases lying between them. The CDR3 DNA reads as TGTGCCAGTCGCTTCGGAGGGGTCAATCAGCCCCAGCATTTT. Translating it yields CASRFGGVNQPQHF.